Below are 13 T cell receptor beta chains sequenced from a single sample in a study of blood T cells in healthy people across ages. A second PCR of 7 to 11 cycles used a sample-barcoded 5' primer and a J-beta primer mix. Each CDR3 protein gets one entry after TCRdb re-called the 5' RACE reads with MiXCR. The data contain 1.4 million or so distinct CDR3 sequences, approximately 42% of them singletons. Sequencing used blood. The source of these receptors is a woman under 30 in good health.

The rearrangement links TRBV13 to TRBJ2-3, with TRBD2 matching over 8 bases. Trimming removed 4 bases from V and 6 bases from J; junction bases left unmatched: 3. Germline V CDR1 and CDR2: PRHDT, FYEKMQ (reference sequence). CDR3 length: 13 residues. This CDR3 reads CASSYGGRDTQYF. The CDR3, as DNA: TGTGCCAGCAGCTACGGCGGGAGGGATACGCAGTATTTT.

This clonotype was picked up one time. The chain is built from TRBV5-1 and TRBJ1-5; D is undetermined. There are 15 residues in the CDR3. Trimming shortened V by 4 bases and J by 2 bases, and 13 bases separated the two germline ends. Germline CDR1 is SGHRS and CDR2 is YFSETQ. CDR3 protein: CASSRVGGGNQPQHF. The CDR3 DNA is TGCGCCAGCAGCAGGGTTGGCGGGGGCAATCAGCCCCAGCATTTT.

V is TRBV7-2 and J is TRBJ2-5; 8 bases map to TRBD2. J lost 11 bases, V lost 7 bases, and 21 bases had no gene match. In germline, CDR1 is SGHTA, CDR2 FQGNSA. CDR3 size: 16 residues. The CDR3 sequence is CASNLNPLAVLNEQYF. The DNA of the CDR3 is TGTGCCAGCAACCTCAATCCACTAGCGGTGCTCAATGAGCAGTACTTC. Based on the CDR3 plus reference TRBV7-2 and TRBJ2-5, the full variable domain is GAGVSQSPSNKVTEKGKDVELRCDPISGHTALYWYRQSLGQGLEFLIYFQGNSAPDKSGLPSDRFSAERTGGSVSTLTIQRTQQEDSAVYLCASNLNPLAVLNEQYFGPGTRLLVL.

This chain connects TRBV6-6 to TRBJ2-3; no firm D call. The CDR3 has 13 amino acids. V dropped 0 bases and J dropped 5 bases, with 6 bases sitting between them. Germline V lookup: CDR1 MNHNY, CDR2 SVGAGI (reference sequence). This CDR3 is CASSYSLGDTQYF. CDR3 nucleotides: TGTGCCAGCAGTTACTCCTTAGGAGATACGCAGTATTTT.

CDR3 region: CASSPPTRMGETQYF. In DNA, the CDR3 is TGTGCCAGCTCACCCCCGACTCGTATGGGAGAGACCCAGTACTTC. The chain links TRBV18 to TRBJ2-5; D uncertain. The CDR3 extends over 15 amino acids. The ends were cut back, 3 bases at V and 4 bases at J, with 15 bases in the middle. Germline V gene sequence: CDR1 KGHSH, CDR2 LQKENI.

CDR3 residues: CASSVLADHRGELFF. The CDR3 nucleotides are TGTGCCAGCAGTGTTCTAGCGGATCACCGGGGGGAGCTGTTTTTT. The V and J genes are TRBV6-1 and TRBJ2-2; 7 nucleotides match TRBD2. The CDR3 has 15 amino acids. Germline values: CDR1 MNHNS, CDR2 SASEGT. V lost 4 bases and J lost 8; bases outside the gene matches: 10.

This clonotype was detected ten times or more. This sequence joins TRBV10-3 and TRBJ2-1; D is unclear. CDR3 size: 13 residues. Between the trimmed V and J ends, which lost 5 bases and 4 bases, there was a span of 9 bases. CDR1 and CDR2 from the germline V gene are ENHRY and SYGVKD. CDR3 bases: TGTGCCATCAGTTGGACGGATTACAATGAGCAGTTCTTC. Translating gives CAISWTDYNEQFF.

The gene calls are TRBV2 and TRBJ2-1; TRBD2 might be the D (6 bases). Trimming pared 10 bases from V and 13 bases from J, leaving 17 bases between. Per the germline V gene, CDR1 is SNHLY and CDR2 is FYNNEI. CDR3 length equals 11 residues. For the CDR3, the DNA is TGTGCCACTCGCGGAGGGTCGGAACAGTTCTTC. The encoded protein is CATRGGSEQFF.

As DNA, the CDR3 is TGCGCCAGCAGCTTGGACCTAGCGGGGAGCACAGATACGCAGTATTTT. Amino acids: CASSLDLAGSTDTQYF. The rearrangement uses TRBV5-1 and TRBJ2-3; 9 positions match TRBD2. The CDR3 has 16 amino acids. Germline values: CDR1 SGHRS, CDR2 YFSETQ. Trimming took 0 bases from V and 0 from J; bases not matched to a gene: 2.

The V and J genes are TRBV4-1 and TRBJ2-7; tentatively, D is TRBD2 (5 bases). CDR1 and CDR2 from the germline V gene are MGHRA and YSYEKL. CDR3 length equals 16 residues. V was trimmed by 2 bases and J by 1 base, leaving 15 bases between them. The CDR3 reads CASSQPGRGTSYEQYF. The CDR3 region has the DNA TGCGCCAGCAGCCAACCTGGACGGGGAACGTCCTACGAGCAGTACTTC.

In its sample, this clonotype was seen a few times. The chain recombines TRBV10-3 with TRBJ2-5, with 7 bases aligning to TRBD1. CDR3 length equals 15 residues. The V gene's germline CDR1 is ENHRY and CDR2 SYGVKD. V was pared by 6 bases and J by 5 bases, with 12 bases of the junction left unmatched. Here the CDR3 DNA reads TGTGCCATCAGGGGCGACAGGGTCTCTGGGGAGACCCAGTACTTC. Protein product: CAIRGDRVSGETQYF.

This clonotype was seen a handful of times. J is TRBJ2-1 and V is TRBV7-9, with 9 positions matching TRBD2. Germline V gene sequence: CDR1 SEHNR, CDR2 FQNEAQ (reference sequence). The length of the CDR3 is 16 residues. The trim removed 5 bases at V and 7 bases at J, leaving 12 bases unmatched. In DNA, the CDR3 is TGTGCCAGCAGCAACCTAGCGGGGACTAGACGTAATGAGCAGTTCTTC. It is translated as CASSNLAGTRRNEQFF.

V and J are TRBV20-1 and TRBJ1-2, with D perhaps TRBD1 (5 bases). The CDR3 spans 13 residues. Germline values: CDR1 DFQATT, CDR2 SNEGSKA (reference sequence). The DNA for the CDR3 is TGCAGGACCCAGGGAGGGTGGGGCTATGGCTACACCTTC. This sequence encodes CRTQGGWGYGYTF.